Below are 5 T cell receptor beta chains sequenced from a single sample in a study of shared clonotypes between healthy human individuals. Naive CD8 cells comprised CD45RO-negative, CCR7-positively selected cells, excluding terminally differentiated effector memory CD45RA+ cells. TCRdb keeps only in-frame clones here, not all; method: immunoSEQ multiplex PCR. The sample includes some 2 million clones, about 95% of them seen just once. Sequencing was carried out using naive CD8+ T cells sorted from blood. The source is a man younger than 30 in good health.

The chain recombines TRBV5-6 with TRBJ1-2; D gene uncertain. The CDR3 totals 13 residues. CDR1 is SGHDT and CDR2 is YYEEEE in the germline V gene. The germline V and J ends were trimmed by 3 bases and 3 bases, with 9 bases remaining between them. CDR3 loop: CASSYLRDYGYTF. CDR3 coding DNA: TGTGCCAGCAGCTACTTAAGGGACTATGGCTACACCTTC.

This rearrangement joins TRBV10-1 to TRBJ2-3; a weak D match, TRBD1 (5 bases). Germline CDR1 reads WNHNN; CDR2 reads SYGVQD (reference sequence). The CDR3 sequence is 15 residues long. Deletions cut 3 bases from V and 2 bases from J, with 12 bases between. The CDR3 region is CASSDGQDITDTQYF. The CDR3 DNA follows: TGCGCCAGCAGTGACGGACAAGACATCACAGATACGCAGTATTTT.

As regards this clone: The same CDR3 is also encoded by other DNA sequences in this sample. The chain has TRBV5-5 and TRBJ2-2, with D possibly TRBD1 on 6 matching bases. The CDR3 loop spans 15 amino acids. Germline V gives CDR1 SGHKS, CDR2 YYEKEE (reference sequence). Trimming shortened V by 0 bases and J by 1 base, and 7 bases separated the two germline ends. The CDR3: CASSLEQGNTGELFF. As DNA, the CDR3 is TGTGCCAGCAGCTTGGAACAGGGGAACACCGGGGAGCTGTTTTTT.

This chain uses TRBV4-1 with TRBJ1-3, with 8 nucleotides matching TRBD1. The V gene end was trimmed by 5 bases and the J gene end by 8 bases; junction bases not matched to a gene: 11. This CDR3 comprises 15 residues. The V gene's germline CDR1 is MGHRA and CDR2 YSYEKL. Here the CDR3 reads CASSARQGRGDTIYF. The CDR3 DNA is TGCGCCAGCAGCGCGCGACAGGGGCGCGGAGACACCATATATTTT.

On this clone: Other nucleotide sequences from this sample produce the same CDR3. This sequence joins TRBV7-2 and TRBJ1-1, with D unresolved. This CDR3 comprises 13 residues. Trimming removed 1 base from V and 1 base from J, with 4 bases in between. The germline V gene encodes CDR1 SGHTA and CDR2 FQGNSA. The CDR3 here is CASSLDRNTEAFF. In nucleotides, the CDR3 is TGTGCCAGCAGCTTAGATAGGAACACTGAAGCTTTCTTT.